This note documents a single TCR beta chain sequence. This entry is derived from a study of PD-L1 blockade in urothelial cancer. The repertoire was sequenced with immunoSEQ multiplex PCR; TCRdb's copy has only in-frame clones and lacks some. Among roughly 67,000 clones, approximately 86% were seen once, and the ten largest hold 15%. Indicated time point: pretreatment peripheral blood. The CDR3 covers 15 residues. Germline CDR1 is KGHSH and CDR2 is LQKENI. Trimming took off 0 bases at V and 2 bases at J, with 9 bases between the two ends. This receptor was obtained from a man between 60 and 70 years old with urothelial cancer. Here the sequenced sample was PBMCs, taken around atezolizumab (anti-PD-L1) treatment. The rearrangement joins TRBV18 to TRBJ2-3; maybe TRBD1 (5 bases). The CDR3 DNA sequence: TGTGCCAGCTCACCACCTAGACAGTACACAGATACGCAGTATTTT. Translation: CASSPPRQYTDTQYF.